The sequence of this T cell receptor (beta chain) was determined in a study of T cells in localized non-small cell lung cancer. Study-level findings and limits: There was higher T cell clonality in uninvolved adjacent lung than in tumor, and it was highest there. As only one tumor region underwent sequencing, heterogeneity remains possible. Higher blood T cell density went with longer overall survival. Within adjacent lung there appeared a median approximately 57 of the top 100 tumor clones.

This clone was found a few times. Its target is unknown. The protocol was immunoSEQ multiplex PCR, while the TCRdb copy is restricted to in-frame clones and leaves out a portion. The data hold 50,000 to 75,000 clones, with about 90% observed a single time. The V gene's germline CDR1 is SEHNR and CDR2 FQNEAQ (reference sequence). This CDR3 spans 15 amino acids. J lost 2 bases, V lost 5 bases, and 7 bases had no gene match. The genes are TRBV7-9 and TRBJ2-5, with 8 bases matching TRBD2. This material consisted of peripheral blood, taken before any cancer treatment. The source is a man aged 35-69 years with stage I squamous cell lung carcinoma. The CDR3 bases are TGTGCCAGCAGCCCCACTAGCGGTCTACAAGAGACCCAGTACTTC. Translated, it gives CASSPTSGLQETQYF. Variable domain in full (rest from reference TRBV7-9 and TRBJ2-5): DTGVSQNPRHKITKRGQNVTFRCDPISEHNRLYWYRQTLGQGPEFLTYFQNEAQLEKSRLLSDRFSAERPKGSFSTLEIQRTEQGDSAMYLCASSPTSGLQETQYFGPGTRLLVL.